The clone carrying this T cell receptor beta chain was picked up many times. What it binds is unknown. Germline trimming cut 3 bases from V and 3 bases from J; bases unmatched to any gene: 6. Germline CDR1 reads SGHDT; CDR2 reads YYEEEE. This CDR3 comprises 15 residues. This specimen comes from a study of breast tumors, draining lymph nodes, adjacent tissues. Notes on the study in general: Compared with lymph nodes, tumors were less diverse; compared with nontumor tissue, more.

TCRdb re-called the multiplex PCR reads through MiXCR, storing one row per CDR3 protein. In the table there are around 150,000 distinct CDR3 sequences, about 30% of which are singletons. Breast cancer patients provided tissue from their axillary draining lymph nodes. Sequences were obtained from axillary lymph node tissue. The V call is TRBV5-6, the J call TRBJ1-2, with 9 positions matching TRBD1. The receptor's source is a female donor with breast cancer. Some clones in this sample may be carry-over from other donors' samples. CDR3 DNA: TGTGCCAGCAGCTCTACAGGGGGCAGCTACTATGGCTACACCTTC. The encoded protein is CASSSTGGSYYGYTF.